The rows below give T cell receptor beta chains drawn from one sample of a study of cytomegalovirus exposure and HLA in healthy donors. The assay was immunoSEQ multiplex PCR, and TCRdb's table has in-frame clones only and misses some. The sample holds 150,000 or so clones; roughly 84% are singletons and the top ten take less than 0.4%. Input material: PBMCs. These receptors were obtained from a boy younger than 10 in good health and CMV-seronegative. CDR3s include the opening cysteine and the closing phenylalanine or tryptophan. Part of the rows lack a size; the others show once, few, many or a class for expanded clones.

J	V	size	CDR3
TRBJ2-1	TRBV9	once	CASSVDSGGSYNEQFF
TRBJ2-7	TRBV27	-	CASSLGQGWSYEQYF
TRBJ2-5	TRBV10-3	-	CAISESQETQYF
TRBJ2-4	TRBV28	-	CASSFMSTSGWGGNIQYF
TRBJ1-1	TRBV15	-	CATSREGRGTGGFTEAFF
TRBJ1-2	TRBV5-1	-	CASSLEAADTNYGYTF
TRBJ2-1	TRBV27	few	CASTSISGARNEQFF
TRBJ2-1	TRBV11-2	-	CASSLELVGNEQFF
TRBJ1-2	TRBV6-1	-	CASGDRTYGYTF
TRBJ2-7	TRBV6-6	-	CASRPNRDRDHEQYF
TRBJ2-3	TRBV6-5	-	CASSLLAGEADTQYF
TRBJ2-1	TRBV11-3	-	CASSLALSSEGLNEQFF
TRBJ1-2	TRBV4-1	-	CASSQPDQLTGEPSANYGYTF
TRBJ2-1	TRBV29-1	-	CSGEPRLAGGPGEQFF
TRBJ1-2	TRBV2	-	CASSETRDRGYTF
TRBJ2-1	TRBV11-2	-	CASSLEAGSYNEQFF
TRBJ1-1	TRBV20-1	-	CSPWRNTEAFF
TRBJ2-2	TRBV6-5	-	CASSRQGGTGELFF
TRBJ1-1	TRBV5-6	-	CASSLLGAQGTEAFF
TRBJ1-5	TRBV5-8	-	CASKWGVSQPQHF
TRBJ1-5	TRBV2	-	CASSVRDISNQPQHF
TRBJ1-2	TRBV4-1	-	CASSQEARWTEYGYTF
TRBJ1-5	TRBV7-2	-	CASSLSQGGNQPQHF
TRBJ1-4	TRBV5-1	-	CASGKTGGAGGEKLFF
TRBJ2-2	TRBV25-1	-	CASSQYTGELFF
TRBJ2-4	TRBV5-1	-	CATSYDRGGNIQYF
TRBJ2-7	TRBV6-1	-	CASTLLDTYEQYF
TRBJ2-2	TRBV6-1	-	CASSYIRAGELFF
TRBJ2-1	TRBV18	once	CASSPREGNEQFF
TRBJ2-3	TRBV4-1	-	CASSQVRGGDTDTQYF
TRBJ2-1	TRBV6-6	-	CASSYLEIYNEQFF
TRBJ1-5	TRBV6-1	few	CASSEQGHYRDRDQPQHF
TRBJ2-1	TRBV20-1	-	CSARKAGEQFF
TRBJ2-5	TRBV2	-	CASSSGRAAETQYF
TRBJ2-7	TRBV7-6	-	CATVGSFSPDEQYF
TRBJ1-5	TRBV7-9	-	CASSLGNSNQPQHF
TRBJ1-1	TRBV6-1	-	CASSDQPGQWGTEAFF
TRBJ2-7	TRBV28	-	CASSFLTSGSVYEQYF
TRBJ2-7	TRBV28	once	CASSLFGSYEQYF
TRBJ1-4	TRBV27	-	CASWTGGWEKLFF
TRBJ2-7	TRBV6-1	-	CASSESIGSLILPYEQYF